This T cell receptor (beta chain) came from a study of shared clonotypes between healthy human individuals. Study-level findings and limits: Clonotype sharing among donors likely depends on sequencing depth.

Libraries were prepared by immunoSEQ multiplex PCR; TCRdb keeps only in-frame clonotypes and omits some of them. Of approximately 530,000 clones in the sample, about 96% were seen once. This CDR3 spans 16 amino acids. V gave up 3 bases and J gave up 4 bases; unmatched junction bases: 8. From germline, CDR1 is LGHNA and CDR2 YNFKEQ. Note on this clone: What it recognizes is unknown.

The sequence came from a woman aged 25 to 39 in good health. Sequencing input: naive CD4+ T cells sorted from blood. Stated subset: CD45RA+ positively selected. The chain has TRBV4-2 and TRBJ1-2, with 10 bases that match TRBD1. The DNA for the CDR3 is TGTGCCAGCAGCCAGGGCCCGGGACAGGGGACCTATGGCTACACCTTC. Protein product: CASSQGPGQGTYGYTF.